The 17 T cell receptor beta chains listed next were all sequenced from one sample in a study of graft-versus-host responses after intestinal transplantation. The protocol was immunoSEQ multiplex PCR, while the TCRdb copy is restricted to in-frame clones and leaves out a portion. The profile shows nearly 100,000 clones, 90% of them singletons. The material was PBMCs, obtained 453 days after intestinal transplant. The receptors stem from a human patient who received an intestinal transplant, so some T cells may come from the graft donor.

The V gene is TRBV6-4, the J gene TRBJ2-3; 14 bases are a match to TRBD2. Per germline, CDR1 MRHNA and CDR2 SNTAGT. J lost 1 base, V lost 5 bases, and 2 bases had no gene match. CDR3 length equals 16 residues. CDR3 in DNA: TGTGCCAGCAGTCCGACTAGCGGGGGGGGCACAGATACGCAGTATTTT. Protein product: CASSPTSGGGTDTQYF.

The genes are TRBV4-1 and TRBJ1-1; 8 bases agree with TRBD1. The V gene end was trimmed by 3 bases and the J gene end by 1 base; junction bases not matched to a gene: 4. The germline CDR1 and CDR2 sequences are MGHRA and YSYEKL. The CDR3 runs to 15 residues. CDR3 DNA: TGCGCCAGCAGCCACCCACAGGGGGGGAACACTGAAGCTTTCTTT. Its protein product is CASSHPQGGNTEAFF.

The rearrangement links TRBV6-6 to TRBJ2-7, with D perhaps TRBD1 (5 bases). The CDR3 is 14 residues long. The ends were cut back, 2 bases at V and 7 bases at J, with 15 bases in the middle. The germline gives CDR1 MNHNY, CDR2 SVGAGI (reference sequence). CDR3 amino acids: CASSYQGGPEEQYF. In nucleotides, the CDR3 is TGTGCCAGCAGTTACCAGGGTGGTCCGGAAGAGCAGTACTTC.

The rearrangement joins TRBV2 to TRBJ2-7; TRBD1 aligns across 7 bases. V gave up 8 bases and J gave up 0 bases; unmatched junction bases: 4. Germline CDR1 is SNHLY and CDR2 is FYNNEI. The CDR3 consists of 13 residues. The CDR3 spells CASQGDGSYEQYF. In DNA form, the CDR3 reads TGTGCCAGCCAGGGGGATGGCTCCTACGAGCAGTACTTC.

This chain joins TRBV6-5 and TRBJ1-6, with D perhaps matching TRBD1 (5 bases). Trimming cost V 2 bases and J 14 bases, with 10 bases left between them. The CDR3 consists of 12 residues. The V gene's germline CDR1 is MNHEY and CDR2 SVGAGI. The CDR3 DNA follows: TGTGCCAGCAGTTACGGGGCCGGCGCCCTCCACTTT. Translating it yields CASSYGAGALHF.

The rearrangement uses TRBV2 and TRBJ1-2; the match to TRBD1 covers 8 bases. Losses at the gene ends were 7 bases for V and 8 bases for J; bases not matched to a gene: 3. CDR3 length: 11 amino acids. Germline V gives CDR1 SNHLY, CDR2 FYNNEI. The CDR3 sequence: CASTGGEGYTF. CDR3 in DNA: TGTGCCAGCACAGGGGGCGAGGGCTACACCTTC.

The chain uses TRBV10-3 and TRBJ2-4, with D unclear. Germline CDR1 is ENHRY and CDR2 is SYGVKD. The CDR3 runs 14 residues. With 2 bases removed from V and 0 bases from J, the gap between germline ends came to 5 bases. This CDR3 reads CAISEVKAKNIQYF. CDR3 DNA sequence: TGTGCCATCAGTGAGGTCAAAGCCAAAAACATTCAGTACTTC.

V usage is TRBV7-3 and J usage is TRBJ1-1; the D gene is possibly TRBD1 (5 bases). The V end lost 5 bases, the J end lost 0 bases, and 10 bases lay between the germline ends. CDR1 and CDR2 from the germline V gene are SGHTA and FQGTGA. The CDR3 is made up of 14 amino acids. The chain's CDR3 is CASSAGTVNTEAFF. The CDR3, as DNA: TGTGCCAGCAGCGCCGGGACCGTGAACACTGAAGCTTTCTTT.

V usage is TRBV10-1 and J usage is TRBJ1-1; no firm D call. Germline-derived CDR1 and CDR2 are WNHNN and SYGVQD (reference sequence). The CDR3 spans 13 residues. Trimming shortened V by 6 bases and J by 6 bases, and 14 bases separated the two germline ends. The CDR3 nucleotides read TGCGCCAGCAGCCTTTCTGGGGTGGCTGAAGCTTTCTTT. Translating it yields CASSLSGVAEAFF.

This chain links TRBV13 with TRBJ2-3; D is undetermined. Trimming took 0 bases from V and 2 from J, leaving 9 bases between them. CDR3 length: 15 residues. Germline CDR1 reads PRHDT; CDR2 reads FYEKMQ (reference sequence). The CDR3 DNA is TGTGCCAGCAGCTTAGGCGCTGGCCCCACAGATACGCAGTATTTT. Protein sequence: CASSLGAGPTDTQYF.

This sequence joins TRBV5-4 and TRBJ1-1; 8 positions agree with TRBD1. The germline gives CDR1 SGHNT, CDR2 YYREEE (reference sequence). The CDR3 extends over 16 amino acids. The V segment lost 4 bases and the J segment 1 base; nucleotides outside the gene matches: 9. The CDR3 sequence is CASSQDLGTGNTEAFF. The CDR3 bases are TGTGCCAGCAGCCAAGATTTAGGGACAGGGAACACTGAAGCTTTCTTT.

This clone was detected only once. This sequence joins TRBV6-5 and TRBJ2-7, with TRBD2 identical over 9 bases. The V and J ends lost 5 bases and 4 bases, in that order; junction bases with no gene match: 3. Germline loops: CDR1 MNHEY, CDR2 SVGAGI. CDR3 size: 13 residues. CDR3 in amino acids: CASSLAGPYEQYF. The CDR3 DNA reads TGTGCCAGCAGTCTAGCGGGACCGTACGAGCAGTACTTC.

DNA for the CDR3: TGCGCCAGCAGCGGGACAGGGATCGGGGAGCTGTTTTTT. Its translation is CASSGTGIGELFF. The chain carries TRBV5-1 and TRBJ2-2, with 9 bases lining up with TRBD1. Germline CDR1 and CDR2: SGHRS and YFSETQ. The CDR3 covers 13 residues. J gave up 7 bases and V 4 bases, and 2 bases lay outside the gene matches. Filled out from reference TRBV5-1 and TRBJ2-2, the complete variable domain reads KAGVTQTPRYLIKTRGQQVTLSCSPISGHRSVSWYQQTPGQGLQFLFEYFSETQRNKGNFPGRFSGRQFSNSRSEMNVSTLELGDSALYLCASSGTGIGELFFGEGSRLTVL.

The chain recombines TRBV11-2 with TRBJ2-3; 12 bases fit TRBD2. CDR1 is SGHAT, CDR2 FQNNGV, per germline. This CDR3 spans 15 amino acids. V gave up 4 bases and J gave up 5 bases; unmatched junction bases: 4. The CDR3 nucleotides are TGTGCCAGCAGCTCTAGCGGGGGGGAGGGAGATACGCAGTATTTT. Translated: CASSSSGGEGDTQYF.

The chain employs TRBV10-3 and TRBJ1-2, with 8 bases identical to TRBD1. Trimming cost V 7 bases and J 8 bases; bases outside gene matches: 6. CDR1 and CDR2 (germline): ENHRY, SYGVKD. CDR3 length: 12 amino acids. Here the CDR3 DNA reads TGTGCCATCACGCAGGGGGCGCGGGGCTACACCTTC. Amino acid sequence: CAITQGARGYTF.

This clone was counted a single time. This chain uses TRBV10-3 with TRBJ2-7; TRBD1 is a possible D gene (6 bases). V was pared by 3 bases and J by 3 bases, with 9 bases between. The length of the CDR3 is 13 residues. Germline values: CDR1 ENHRY, CDR2 SYGVKD. In DNA, the CDR3 is TGTGCCATCAGTGACGGACAGTTCTACGAGCAGTACTTC. This codes for CAISDGQFYEQYF.

The sample holds one count of this clone. The gene calls are TRBV5-1 and TRBJ1-2; maybe TRBD1 (6 bases). The ends were cut back, 4 bases at V and 0 bases at J, with 16 bases in the middle. Germline CDR1 reads SGHRS; CDR2 reads YFSETQ. This CDR3 has 16 amino acids. CDR3 bases: TGCGCCAGCAGCCCACGGGGGGCTGACGCTAACTATGGCTACACCTTC. Translating gives CASSPRGADANYGYTF. The whole variable domain, filled in from reference TRBV5-1 and TRBJ1-2, reads KAGVTQTPRYLIKTRGQQVTLSCSPISGHRSVSWYQQTPGQGLQFLFEYFSETQRNKGNFPGRFSGRQFSNSRSEMNVSTLELGDSALYLCASSPRGADANYGYTFGSGTRLTVV.